This TCR beta chain was profiled in a study of cytomegalovirus exposure and HLA in healthy donors. Study results and limitations: A later analysis reportedly identified an Asian-associated ancestry cluster as carrying fewer N-insertions than the roughly 670-donor mean. Based on reports, TCR beta sequences accurately predicted HLA-A and HLA-B alleles for most subjects.

The PCR contained 60 Vbeta and 13 Jbeta primers. Libraries were prepared by immunoSEQ multiplex PCR; TCRdb keeps only in-frame clonotypes and omits some of them. The data contain 90,000 to 120,000 clones, over 70% of them singletons. With regard to this clone: The antigen remains undetermined.

Trimming took off 6 bases at V and 4 bases at J, with 19 bases between the two ends. The CDR3 loop spans 15 amino acids. Germline CDR1 SGHRS, CDR2 YFSETQ. This TCR came from a man aged 25 to 40 in good health and CMV-seronegative. V is TRBV5-1 and J is TRBJ2-5; TRBD2 might be the D (5 bases). The sample comprised PBMCs. The CDR3 region is CASTRAARNGETQYF. The DNA of the CDR3 is TGCGCCAGCACGAGGGCCGCGCGGAATGGAGAGACCCAGTACTTC.